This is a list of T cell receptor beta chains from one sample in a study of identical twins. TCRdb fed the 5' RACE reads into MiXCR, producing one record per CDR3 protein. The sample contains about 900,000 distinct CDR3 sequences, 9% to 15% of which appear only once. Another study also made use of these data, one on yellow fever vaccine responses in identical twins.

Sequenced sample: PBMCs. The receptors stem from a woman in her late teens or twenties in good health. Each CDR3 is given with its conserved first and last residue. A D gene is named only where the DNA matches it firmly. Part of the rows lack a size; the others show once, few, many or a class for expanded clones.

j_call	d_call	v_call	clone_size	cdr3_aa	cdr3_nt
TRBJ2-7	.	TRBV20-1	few	CSARDLVLGAGSEQYF	TGCAGTGCTAGAGACCTCGTTTTAGGGGCAGGGAGCGAGCAGTACTTC
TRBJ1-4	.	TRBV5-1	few	CASSPRGWEKLFF	TGCGCCAGCAGCCCGAGGGGGTGGGAAAAACTGTTTTTT
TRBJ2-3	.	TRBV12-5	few	CASGFGIASTDTQYF	TGTGCTAGTGGTTTTGGCATAGCGAGCACAGATACGCAGTATTTT
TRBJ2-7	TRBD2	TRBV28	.	CASSSVAGGLYEQYF	TGTGCCAGCAGTTCGGTGGCGGGAGGGCTCTACGAGCAGTACTTC
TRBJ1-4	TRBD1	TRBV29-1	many	CSARTGDGEKLFF	TGCAGCGCCCGGACAGGGGACGGTGAAAAACTGTTTTTT
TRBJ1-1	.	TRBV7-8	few	CASSLATGSGTEAFF	TGTGCCAGCAGCTTAGCAACGGGATCGGGAACTGAAGCTTTCTTT
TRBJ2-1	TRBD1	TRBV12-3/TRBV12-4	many	CATNRDRTDNEQFF	TGTGCCACGAACCGGGACAGGACCGACAATGAGCAGTTCTTC
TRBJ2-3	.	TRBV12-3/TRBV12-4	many	CASSLTRDTQYF	TGTGCCAGCAGCTTAACTCGAGATACGCAGTATTTT
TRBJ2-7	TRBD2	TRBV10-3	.	CAISERMGLAGRYEQYF	TGTGCCATCAGTGAAAGGATGGGACTAGCGGGACGGTACGAGCAGTACTTC
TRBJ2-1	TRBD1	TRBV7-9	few	CASIRNSQGAIYNEQFF	TGTGCCAGCATCAGAAACTCCCAGGGGGCGATCTACAATGAGCAGTTCTTC